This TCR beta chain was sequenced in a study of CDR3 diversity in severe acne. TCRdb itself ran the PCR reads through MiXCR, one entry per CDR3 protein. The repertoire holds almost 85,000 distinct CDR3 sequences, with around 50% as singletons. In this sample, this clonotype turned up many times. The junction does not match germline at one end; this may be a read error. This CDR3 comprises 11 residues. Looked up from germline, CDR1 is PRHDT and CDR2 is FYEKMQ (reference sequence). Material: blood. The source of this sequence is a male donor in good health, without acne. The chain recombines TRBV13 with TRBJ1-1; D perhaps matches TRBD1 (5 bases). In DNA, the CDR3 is TGTGCCAGCAGCTTAAGACCAGGGACTAACTTT. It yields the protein CASSLRPGTNF. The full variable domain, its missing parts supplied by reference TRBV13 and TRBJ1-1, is AAGVIQSPRHLIKEKRETATLKCYPIPRHDTVYWYQQGPGQDPQFLISFYEKMQSDKGSIPDRFSAQQFSDYHSELNMSSLELGDSALYFCASSLRPGTNFGQGTRLTVV.